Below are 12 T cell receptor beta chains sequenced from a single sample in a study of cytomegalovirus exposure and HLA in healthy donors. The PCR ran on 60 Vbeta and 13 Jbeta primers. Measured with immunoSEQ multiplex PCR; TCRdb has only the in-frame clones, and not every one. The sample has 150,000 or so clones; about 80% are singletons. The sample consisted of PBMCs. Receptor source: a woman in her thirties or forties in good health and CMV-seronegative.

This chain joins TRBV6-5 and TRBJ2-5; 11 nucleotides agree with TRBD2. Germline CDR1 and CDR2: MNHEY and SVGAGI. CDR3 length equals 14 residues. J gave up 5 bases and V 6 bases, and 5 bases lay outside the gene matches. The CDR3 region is CASRRLAGLETQYF. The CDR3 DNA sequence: TGTGCCAGCAGGAGACTAGCGGGGTTGGAGACCCAGTACTTC.

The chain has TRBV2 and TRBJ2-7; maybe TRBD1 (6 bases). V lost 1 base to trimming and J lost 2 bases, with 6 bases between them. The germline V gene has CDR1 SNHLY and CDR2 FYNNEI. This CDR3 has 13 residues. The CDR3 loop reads CASSEDRAYEQYF. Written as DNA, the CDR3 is TGTGCCAGCAGTGAAGACAGGGCCTACGAGCAGTACTTC.

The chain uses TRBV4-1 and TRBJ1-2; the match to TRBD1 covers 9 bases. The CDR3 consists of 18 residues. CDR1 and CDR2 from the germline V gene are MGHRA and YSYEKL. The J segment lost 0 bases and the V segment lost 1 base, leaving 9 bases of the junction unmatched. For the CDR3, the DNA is TGCGCCAGCAGCCAAGGGGAACAGGGGGCAATTTCTAACTATGGCTACACCTTC. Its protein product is CASSQGEQGAISNYGYTF.

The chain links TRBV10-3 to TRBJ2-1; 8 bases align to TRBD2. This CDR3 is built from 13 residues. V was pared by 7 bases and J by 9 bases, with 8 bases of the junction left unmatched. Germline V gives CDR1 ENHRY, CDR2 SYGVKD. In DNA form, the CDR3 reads TGTGCCATCAAGGGACTAGAGGACGGTGAGCAGTTCTTC. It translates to CAIKGLEDGEQFF.

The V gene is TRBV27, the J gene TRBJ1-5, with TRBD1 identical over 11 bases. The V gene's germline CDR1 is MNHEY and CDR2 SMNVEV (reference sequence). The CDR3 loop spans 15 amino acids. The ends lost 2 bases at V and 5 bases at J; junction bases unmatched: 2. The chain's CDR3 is CASSLRTGGHQPQHF. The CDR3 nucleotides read TGTGCCAGCAGTTTAAGGACAGGGGGCCATCAGCCCCAGCATTTT.

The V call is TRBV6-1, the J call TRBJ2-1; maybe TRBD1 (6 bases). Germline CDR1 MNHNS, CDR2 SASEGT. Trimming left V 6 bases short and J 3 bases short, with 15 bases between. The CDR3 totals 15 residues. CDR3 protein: CASSVEQGNYNEQFF. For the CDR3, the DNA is TGTGCCAGCAGCGTGGAGCAGGGGAACTACAATGAGCAGTTCTTC.

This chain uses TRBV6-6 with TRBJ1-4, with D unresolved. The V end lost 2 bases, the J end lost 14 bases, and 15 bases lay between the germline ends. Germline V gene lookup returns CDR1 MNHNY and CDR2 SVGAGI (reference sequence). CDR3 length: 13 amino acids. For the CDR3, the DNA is TGTGCCAGCAGTTACCGCCGCGAGGAGGCTCTGTTTTTT. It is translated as CASSYRREEALFF.

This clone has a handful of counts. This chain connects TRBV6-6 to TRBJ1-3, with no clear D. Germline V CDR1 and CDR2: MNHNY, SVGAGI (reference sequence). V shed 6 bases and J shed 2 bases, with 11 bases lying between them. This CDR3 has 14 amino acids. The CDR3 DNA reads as TGTGCCAGCAGCCCAGGCGCCGCTGGAAACACCATATATTTT. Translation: CASSPGAAGNTIYF.

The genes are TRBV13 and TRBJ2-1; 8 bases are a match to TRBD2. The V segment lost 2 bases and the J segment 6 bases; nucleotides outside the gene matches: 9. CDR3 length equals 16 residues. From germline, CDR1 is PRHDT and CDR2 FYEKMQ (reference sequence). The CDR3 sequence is CASSLRRTSFANEQFF. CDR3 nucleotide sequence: TGTGCCAGCAGCTTACGTCGGACTAGCTTCGCCAATGAGCAGTTCTTC.

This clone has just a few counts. The CDR3 spells CASSLTPGTGLNYGYTF. CDR3 in DNA: TGTGCCAGCAGCTTGACTCCTGGGACAGGACTCAACTATGGCTACACCTTC. The gene calls are TRBV5-8 and TRBJ1-2, with 8 bases lining up with TRBD1. J was trimmed by 2 bases and V by 1 base; bases with no gene match: 10. The CDR3 runs to 17 residues. In germline, CDR1 is SGHTS, CDR2 YDEGEE.

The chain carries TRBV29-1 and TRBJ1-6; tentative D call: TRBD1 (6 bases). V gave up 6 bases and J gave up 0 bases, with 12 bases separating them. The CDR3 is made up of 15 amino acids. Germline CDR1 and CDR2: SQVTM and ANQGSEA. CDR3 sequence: CSVTQGSSYNSPLHF. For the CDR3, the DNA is TGCAGCGTAACACAGGGCAGCTCCTATAATTCACCCCTCCACTTT.

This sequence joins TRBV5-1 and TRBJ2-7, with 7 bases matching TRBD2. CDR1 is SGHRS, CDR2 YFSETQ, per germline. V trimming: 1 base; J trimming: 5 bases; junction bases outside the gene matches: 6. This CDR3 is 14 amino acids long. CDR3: CASSLWQRENEQYF. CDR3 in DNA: TGCGCCAGCAGCTTGTGGCAGCGGGAAAACGAGCAGTACTTC.